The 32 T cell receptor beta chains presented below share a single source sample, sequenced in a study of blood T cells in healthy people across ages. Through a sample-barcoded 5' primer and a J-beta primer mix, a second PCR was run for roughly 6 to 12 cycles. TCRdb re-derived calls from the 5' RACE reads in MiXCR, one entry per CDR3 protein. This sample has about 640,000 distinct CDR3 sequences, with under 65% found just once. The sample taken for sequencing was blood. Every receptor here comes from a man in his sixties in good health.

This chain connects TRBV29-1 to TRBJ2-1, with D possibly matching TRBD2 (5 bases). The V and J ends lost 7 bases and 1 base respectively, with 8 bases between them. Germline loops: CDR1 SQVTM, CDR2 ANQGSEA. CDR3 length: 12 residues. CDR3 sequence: CSATISYNEQFF. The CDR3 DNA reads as TGCAGCGCGACTATTTCCTACAATGAGCAGTTCTTC.

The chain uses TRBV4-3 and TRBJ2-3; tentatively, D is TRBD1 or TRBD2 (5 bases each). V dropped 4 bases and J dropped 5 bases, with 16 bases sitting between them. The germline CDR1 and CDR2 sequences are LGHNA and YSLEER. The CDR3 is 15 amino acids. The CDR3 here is CASSPQGDWLDTQYF. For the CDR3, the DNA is TGCGCCAGCAGCCCGCAGGGAGATTGGTTAGATACGCAGTATTTT.

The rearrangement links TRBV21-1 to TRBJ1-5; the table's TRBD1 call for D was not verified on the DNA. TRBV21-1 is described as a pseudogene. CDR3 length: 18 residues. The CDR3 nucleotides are TGTGCCAGCAGCAGAAAAGGGGACAGGGTAGGAGACAATCAGCCCCAGCATTTT. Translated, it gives CASSRKGDRVGDNQPQHF.

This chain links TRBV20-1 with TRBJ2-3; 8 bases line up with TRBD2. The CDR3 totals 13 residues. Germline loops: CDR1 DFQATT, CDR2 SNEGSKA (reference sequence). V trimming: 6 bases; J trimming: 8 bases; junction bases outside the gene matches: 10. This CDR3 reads CSAMGLERGTQYF. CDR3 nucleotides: TGCAGTGCCATGGGACTAGAGCGAGGTACGCAGTATTTT.

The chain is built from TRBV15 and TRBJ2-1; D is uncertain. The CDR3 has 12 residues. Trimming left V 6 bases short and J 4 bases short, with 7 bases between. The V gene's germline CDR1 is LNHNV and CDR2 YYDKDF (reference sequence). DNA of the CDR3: TGTGCCACCAGGGCTGAGTACAATGAGCAGTTCTTC. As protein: CATRAEYNEQFF.

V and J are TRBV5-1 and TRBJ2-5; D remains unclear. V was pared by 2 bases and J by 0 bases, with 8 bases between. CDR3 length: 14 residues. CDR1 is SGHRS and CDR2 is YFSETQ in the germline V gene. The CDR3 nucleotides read TGCGCCAGCAGCTTATCAGAGAACCAAGAGACCCAGTACTTC. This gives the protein CASSLSENQETQYF.

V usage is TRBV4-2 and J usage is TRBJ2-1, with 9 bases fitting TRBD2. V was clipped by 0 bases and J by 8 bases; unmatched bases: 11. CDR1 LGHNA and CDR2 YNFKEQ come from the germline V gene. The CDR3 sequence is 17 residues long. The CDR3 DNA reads TGTGCCAGCAGCCAAGATGGCGGCGGGGGGGCCGGGTATGAGCAGTTCTTC. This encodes CASSQDGGGGAGYEQFF.

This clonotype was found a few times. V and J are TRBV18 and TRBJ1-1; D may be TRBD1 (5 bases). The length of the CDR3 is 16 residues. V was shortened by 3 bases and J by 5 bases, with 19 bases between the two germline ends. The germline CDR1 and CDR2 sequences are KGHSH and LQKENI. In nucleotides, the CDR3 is TGTGCCAGCTCACCCGCGAGCGTGAGGGAGGGGACTGAAGCTTTCTTT. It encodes CASSPASVREGTEAFF. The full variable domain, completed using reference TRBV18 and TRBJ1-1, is NAGVMQNPRHLVRRRGQEARLRCSPMKGHSHVYWYRQLPEEGLKFMVYLQKENIIDESGMPKERFSAEFPKEGPSILRIQQVVRGDSAAYFCASSPASVREGTEAFFGQGTRLTVV.

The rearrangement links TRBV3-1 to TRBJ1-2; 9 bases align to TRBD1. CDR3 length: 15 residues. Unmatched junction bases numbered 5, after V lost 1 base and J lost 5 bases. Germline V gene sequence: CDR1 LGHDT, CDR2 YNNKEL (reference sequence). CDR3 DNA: TGTGCCAGCAGCCAAGGACTCGGACAGGGGTATGGCTACACCTTC. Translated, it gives CASSQGLGQGYGYTF. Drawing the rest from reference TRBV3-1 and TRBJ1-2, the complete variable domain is DTAVSQTPKYLVTQMGNDKSIKCEQNLGHDTMYWYKQDSKKFLKIMFSYNNKELIINETVPNRFSPKSPDKAHLNLHINSLELGDSAVYFCASSQGLGQGYGYTFGSGTRLTVV.

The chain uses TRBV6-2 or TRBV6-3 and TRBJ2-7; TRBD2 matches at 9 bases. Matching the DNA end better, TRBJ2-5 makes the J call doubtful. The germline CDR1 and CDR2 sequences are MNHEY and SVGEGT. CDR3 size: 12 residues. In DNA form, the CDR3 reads TGTGCCACCGCGACTAGCGGAGAGACCCAGTACTTC. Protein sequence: CATATSGETQYF.

The CDR3 DNA reads TGCGCCAGCAGCTTTACATGGAACACTGAAGCTTTCTTT. Residues: CASSFTWNTEAFF. The J gene is TRBJ1-1, the V gene TRBV5-1; no reliable D call. V lost 2 bases and J 1 base, leaving 6 bases between the germline ends. Germline V CDR1 and CDR2: SGHRS, YFSETQ. The length of the CDR3 is 13 residues.

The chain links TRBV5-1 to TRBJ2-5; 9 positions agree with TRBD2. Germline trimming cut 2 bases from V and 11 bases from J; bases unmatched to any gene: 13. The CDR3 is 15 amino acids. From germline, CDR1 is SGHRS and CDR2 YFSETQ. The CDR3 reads CASSLGASGASEQYF. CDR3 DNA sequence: TGCGCCAGCAGCTTAGGGGCTAGCGGGGCCAGTGAGCAGTACTTC.

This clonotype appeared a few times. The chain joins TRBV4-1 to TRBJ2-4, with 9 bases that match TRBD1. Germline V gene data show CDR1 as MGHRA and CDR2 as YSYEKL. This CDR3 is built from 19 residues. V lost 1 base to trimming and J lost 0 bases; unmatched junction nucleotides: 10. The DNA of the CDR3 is TGCGCCAGCAGCCAAGGGGGACAGGGCCTGAACCTAGCCAAAAACATTCAGTACTTC. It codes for CASSQGGQGLNLAKNIQYF.

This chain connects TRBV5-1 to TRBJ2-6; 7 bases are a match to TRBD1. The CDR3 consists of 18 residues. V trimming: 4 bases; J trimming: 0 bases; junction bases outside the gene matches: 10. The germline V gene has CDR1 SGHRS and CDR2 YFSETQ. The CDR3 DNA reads TGCGCCAGCAGCCCCAGGACAGGAGACCTCTCTGGGGCCAACGTCCTGACTTTC. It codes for CASSPRTGDLSGANVLTF.

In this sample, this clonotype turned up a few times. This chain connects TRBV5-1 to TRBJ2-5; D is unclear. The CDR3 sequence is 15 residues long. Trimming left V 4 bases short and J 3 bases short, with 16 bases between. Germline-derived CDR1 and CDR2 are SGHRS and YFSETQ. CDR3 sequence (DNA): TGCGCCAGCAGCCCAACGGCAGGTGTGGAAGAGACCCAGTACTTC. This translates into CASSPTAGVEETQYF.

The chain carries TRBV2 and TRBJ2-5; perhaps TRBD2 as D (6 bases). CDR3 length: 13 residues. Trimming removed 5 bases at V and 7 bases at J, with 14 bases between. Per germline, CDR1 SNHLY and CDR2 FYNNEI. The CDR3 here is CASSKLAKATQYF. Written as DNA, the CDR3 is TGTGCCAGCAGTAAACTAGCTAAAGCGACCCAGTACTTC.

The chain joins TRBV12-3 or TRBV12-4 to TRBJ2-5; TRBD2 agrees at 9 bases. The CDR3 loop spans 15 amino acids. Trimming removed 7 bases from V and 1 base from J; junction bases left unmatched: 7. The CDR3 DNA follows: TGTGCCAGCACCTTGGGCGGGGGGGCCCAAGAGACCCAGTACTTC. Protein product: CASTLGGGAQETQYF.

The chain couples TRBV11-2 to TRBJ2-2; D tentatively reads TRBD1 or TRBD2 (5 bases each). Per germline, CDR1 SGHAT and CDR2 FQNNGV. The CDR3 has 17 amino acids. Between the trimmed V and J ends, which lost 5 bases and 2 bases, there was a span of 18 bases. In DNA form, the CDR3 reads TGTGCCAGCAGCCCCGGGACGGCTCCCTTAAACACCGGGGAGCTGTTTTTT. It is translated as CASSPGTAPLNTGELFF.

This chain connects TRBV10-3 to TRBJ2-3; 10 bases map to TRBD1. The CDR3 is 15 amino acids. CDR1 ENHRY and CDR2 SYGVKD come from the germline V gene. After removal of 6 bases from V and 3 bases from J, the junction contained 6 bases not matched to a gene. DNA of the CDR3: TGTGCCATCAGCCGACAGGGGGCCTCGACAGATACGCAGTATTTT. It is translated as CAISRQGASTDTQYF.

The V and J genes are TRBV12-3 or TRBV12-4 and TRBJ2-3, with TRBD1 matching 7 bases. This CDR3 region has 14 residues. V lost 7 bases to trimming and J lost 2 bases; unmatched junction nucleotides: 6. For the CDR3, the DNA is TGTGCCAGCACCCTCGGACAGGACACAGATACGCAGTATTTT. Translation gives CASTLGQDTDTQYF.

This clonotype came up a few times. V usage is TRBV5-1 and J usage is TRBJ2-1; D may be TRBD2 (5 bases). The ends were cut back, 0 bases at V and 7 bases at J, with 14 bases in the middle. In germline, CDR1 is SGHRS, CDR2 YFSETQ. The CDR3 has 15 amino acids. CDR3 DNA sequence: TGCGCCAGCAGCTTGGACCCGGCCGGCGGGAATGAGCAGTTCTTC. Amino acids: CASSLDPAGGNEQFF.

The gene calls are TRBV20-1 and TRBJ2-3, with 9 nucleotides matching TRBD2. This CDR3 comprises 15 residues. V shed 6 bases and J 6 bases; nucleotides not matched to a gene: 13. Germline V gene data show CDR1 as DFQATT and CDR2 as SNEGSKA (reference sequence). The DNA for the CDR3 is TGCAGTGCGAACCCCCCAGCGGGGGGACGGGATACGCAGTATTTT. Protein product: CSANPPAGGRDTQYF.

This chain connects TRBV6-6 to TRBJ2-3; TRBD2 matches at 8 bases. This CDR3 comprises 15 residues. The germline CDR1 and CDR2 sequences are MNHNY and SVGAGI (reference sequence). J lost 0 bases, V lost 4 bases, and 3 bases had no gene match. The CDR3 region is CASSSTSGSTDTQYF. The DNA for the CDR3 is TGTGCCAGCAGTTCAACTAGCGGAAGCACAGATACGCAGTATTTT.

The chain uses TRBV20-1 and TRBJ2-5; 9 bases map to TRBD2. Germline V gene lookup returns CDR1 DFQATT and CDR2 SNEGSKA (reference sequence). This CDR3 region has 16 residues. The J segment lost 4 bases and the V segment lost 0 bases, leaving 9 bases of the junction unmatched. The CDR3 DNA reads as TGCAGTGCTAGAGATGGGGCGGGGGGGCCCGGAGAGACCCAGTACTTC. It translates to CSARDGAGGPGETQYF.

CDR3 nucleotide sequence: TGCGCCAGCAGCCAAGAAGGCCACAATAATTCACCCCTCCACTTT. Translated: CASSQEGHNNSPLHF. The chain recombines TRBV4-1 with TRBJ1-6, with D uncertain. V lost 0 bases and J lost 5, with 8 bases in between. The CDR3 is 15 residues long. CDR1 is MGHRA, CDR2 YSYEKL, per germline.

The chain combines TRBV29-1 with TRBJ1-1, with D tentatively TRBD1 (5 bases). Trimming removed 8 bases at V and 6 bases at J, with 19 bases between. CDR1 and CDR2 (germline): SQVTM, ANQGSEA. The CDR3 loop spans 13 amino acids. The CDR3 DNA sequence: TGCAGCATCCAGACGACGGTGGGGGCTGAAGCTTTCTTT. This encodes CSIQTTVGAEAFF.

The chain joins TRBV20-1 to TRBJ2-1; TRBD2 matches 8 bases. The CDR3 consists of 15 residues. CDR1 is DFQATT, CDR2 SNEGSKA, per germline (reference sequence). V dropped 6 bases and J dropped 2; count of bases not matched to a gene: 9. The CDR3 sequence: CSAERGTLPYNEQFF. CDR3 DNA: TGCAGTGCGGAGCGGGGGACCCTCCCCTACAATGAGCAGTTCTTC.

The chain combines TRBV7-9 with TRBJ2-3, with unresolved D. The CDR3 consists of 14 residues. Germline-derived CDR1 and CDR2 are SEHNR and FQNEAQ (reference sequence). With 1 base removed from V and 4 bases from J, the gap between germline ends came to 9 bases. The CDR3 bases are TGTGCCAGCAGCTTAGGCTATGTCGCAGATACGCAGTATTTT. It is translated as CASSLGYVADTQYF.

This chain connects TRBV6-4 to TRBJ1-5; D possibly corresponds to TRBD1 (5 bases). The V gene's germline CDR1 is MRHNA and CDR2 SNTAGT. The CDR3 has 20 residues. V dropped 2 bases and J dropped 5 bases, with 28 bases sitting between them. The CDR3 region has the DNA TGTGCCAGCAGTGACCCTCGAAGTGGCACGGAGGGTTGGGGGGATCAGCCCCAGCATTTT. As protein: CASSDPRSGTEGWGDQPQHF.

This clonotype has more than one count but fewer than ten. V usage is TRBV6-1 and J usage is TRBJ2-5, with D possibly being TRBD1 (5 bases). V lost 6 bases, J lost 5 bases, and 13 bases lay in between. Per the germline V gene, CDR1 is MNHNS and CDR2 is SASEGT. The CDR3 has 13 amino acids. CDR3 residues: CASRQGAPETQYF. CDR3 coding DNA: TGTGCCAGCAGGCAAGGGGCGCCGGAGACCCAGTACTTC.

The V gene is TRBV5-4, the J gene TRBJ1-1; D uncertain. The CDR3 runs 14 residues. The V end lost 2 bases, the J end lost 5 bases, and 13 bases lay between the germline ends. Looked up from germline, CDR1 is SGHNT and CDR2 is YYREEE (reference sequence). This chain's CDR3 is CASSLGGRITEAFF. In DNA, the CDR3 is TGTGCCAGCAGCTTAGGAGGGCGGATTACTGAAGCTTTCTTT. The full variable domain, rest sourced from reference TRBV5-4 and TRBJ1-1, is ETGVTQSPTHLIKTRGQQVTLRCSSQSGHNTVSWYQQALGQGPQFIFQYYREEENGRGNFPPRFSGLQFPNYSSELNVNALELDDSALYLCASSLGGRITEAFFGQGTRLTVV.

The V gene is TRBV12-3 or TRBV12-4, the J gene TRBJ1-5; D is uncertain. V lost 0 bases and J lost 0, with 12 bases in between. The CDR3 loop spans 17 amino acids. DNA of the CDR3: TGTGCCAGCAGTTTAGCGCTACAGTCATATAGCAATCAGCCCCAGCATTTT. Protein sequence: CASSLALQSYSNQPQHF.